The 31 T cell receptor beta chains below were found in one sample sequenced in a study of CD8 T cells in ankylosing spondylitis. TCRdb analysed the 5' RACE reads with MiXCR anew, one entry per CDR3 protein. The sample yields 180,000 or so distinct CDR3 sequences, 11% seen once. The sample comprised blood, either unsorted or a sorted T cell fraction (not recorded which). The receptor source for this set is a male donor with ankylosing spondylitis or in good health (not recorded which).

The chain couples TRBV3-1 to TRBJ2-5; D may be TRBD2 (5 bases). The CDR3 contains 13 residues. V gave up 4 bases and J gave up 5 bases, with 11 bases separating them. Germline V gives CDR1 LGHDT, CDR2 YNNKEL (reference sequence). CDR3 in DNA: TGTGCCAGCAGCCCCGGGGTCCGGGAGACCCAGTACTTC. Translated: CASSPGVRETQYF.

At least ten counts were recorded for this clonotype. V and J are TRBV20-1 and TRBJ2-7; 8 bases line up with TRBD1. The CDR3 loop spans 13 amino acids. J gave up 8 bases and V 3 bases, and 9 bases lay outside the gene matches. CDR1 is DFQATT, CDR2 SNEGSKA, per germline (reference sequence). CDR3 residues: CSARGTGREKQYF. CDR3 in DNA: TGCAGTGCTAGGGGGACAGGTCGAGAGAAGCAGTACTTC.

This clonotype was detected ten times or more. The rearrangement uses TRBV19 and TRBJ1-2; 7 positions agree with TRBD1. The CDR3 covers 14 residues. The trim removed 6 bases at V and 1 base at J, leaving 5 bases unmatched. Per the germline V gene, CDR1 is LNHDA and CDR2 is SQIVND (reference sequence). CDR3 bases: TGTGCCAGTAGGGGGGACAGCGTTAACTATGGCTACACCTTC. Protein: CASRGDSVNYGYTF.

This clonotype was picked up a small number of times. V gene TRBV10-1 combines with J gene TRBJ2-7; D might be TRBD1 (6 bases). CDR3 size: 14 residues. Trimming took off 3 bases at V and 2 bases at J, with 11 bases between the two ends. Germline values: CDR1 WNHNN, CDR2 SYGVQD (reference sequence). For the CDR3, the DNA is TGCGCCAGCAGTGATCCAGGGGCTCCCTACGAGCAGTACTTC. This sequence encodes CASSDPGAPYEQYF.

In this sample, this clonotype turned up many times. The V gene is TRBV11-2, the J gene TRBJ2-7, with D hard to call. V gave up 1 base and J gave up 7 bases, with 11 bases separating them. This CDR3 has 13 residues. Germline CDR1 reads SGHAT; CDR2 reads FQNNGV. The CDR3 region is CASSLVVSREQYF. The CDR3 DNA reads TGTGCCAGCAGCTTAGTTGTCTCTCGGGAGCAGTACTTC.

In this sample, this clonotype turned up a few times. The V gene is TRBV7-2, the J gene TRBJ1-1, with a possible D match to TRBD1 (6 bases). Trimming pared 6 bases from V and 5 bases from J, leaving 13 bases between. The CDR3 runs 13 residues. Germline V gives CDR1 SGHTA, CDR2 FQGNSA. The CDR3 loop is CASRLGAGTEAFF. The DNA of the CDR3 is TGTGCCAGCAGATTGGGGGCAGGTACTGAAGCTTTCTTT.

Only a few counts were recorded for this clonotype. The chain recombines TRBV2 with TRBJ2-2; 8 nucleotides line up with TRBD2. CDR3 length: 15 amino acids. Germline V gene data show CDR1 as SNHLY and CDR2 as FYNNEI. With 6 bases clipped from V and 6 bases from J, the junction kept 9 bases outside the gene matches. CDR3 sequence (DNA): TGTGCCAGCAGAGCCCTTAGCGGGGACGCCGGGGAGCTGTTTTTT. It codes for CASRALSGDAGELFF. The entire variable domain, with the rest obtained from reference TRBV2 and TRBJ2-2, is as follows: EPEVTQTPSHQVTQMGQEVILRCVPISNHLYFYWYRQILGQKVEFLVSFYNNEISEKSEIFDDQFSVERPDGSNFTLKIRSTKLEDSAMYFCASRALSGDAGELFFGEGSRLTVL.

The V and J genes are TRBV7-2 and TRBJ2-5, with TRBD2 matching 9 bases. The CDR3 runs 16 residues. Germline V CDR1 and CDR2: SGHTA, FQGNSA. After removal of 4 bases from V and 3 bases from J, the junction contained 9 bases not matched to a gene. Written as DNA, the CDR3 is TGTGCCAGCAGCTCCCTTCTAGCGGGATTTAAAGAGACCCAGTACTTC. Its protein is CASSSLLAGFKETQYF.

This clonotype was seen more than once but under ten times. The chain employs TRBV12-5 and TRBJ2-1; no definite D call. Trimming pared 4 bases from V and 0 bases from J, leaving 13 bases between. The CDR3 totals 16 residues. The germline V gene encodes CDR1 LGHNT and CDR2 FRNRAP. The CDR3 nucleotides are TGTGCTAGTGGTTCAGAACCGGGCCTCTCCTACAATGAGCAGTTCTTC. This sequence encodes CASGSEPGLSYNEQFF.

This clonotype was seen at least ten times. This chain joins TRBV12-3 or TRBV12-4 and TRBJ2-3; maybe TRBD2 (7 bases). The V end was cut by 7 bases, the J end by 1 base, with 12 bases between. The CDR3 covers 14 residues. DNA for the CDR3: TGTGCCAGCACCGGGGGGCGGGGCACAGATACGCAGTATTTT. Translating gives CASTGGRGTDTQYF.

At least ten counts were recorded for this clonotype. The CDR3 region has the DNA TGCGCCAGCAGTGAGAGCGGCCAAGAGACCCAGTACTTC. This sequence encodes CASSESGQETQYF. The rearrangement uses TRBV10-1 and TRBJ2-5; maybe TRBD2 (5 bases). Germline assignment: CDR1 WNHNN and CDR2 SYGVQD (reference sequence). This CDR3 region has 13 residues. Trimming shortened V by 2 bases and J by 1 base, and 5 bases separated the two germline ends.

About this clonotype itself: Possible read error: a much larger clone is one base away. J is TRBJ2-1 and V is TRBV4-2; 9 bases are a match to TRBD1. This CDR3 spans 16 amino acids. Per germline, CDR1 LGHNA and CDR2 YNFKEQ. The CDR3 nucleotides are TGTGCCGGCAGCCAAGATCCGGGACAGGGACACAATGAGCAGTTCTTC. It specifies CAGSQDPGQGHNEQFF.

J is TRBJ2-1 and V is TRBV5-1; 16 bases match TRBD2. V lost 4 bases, J lost 13 bases, and 5 bases stayed unmatched. The V gene's germline CDR1 is SGHRS and CDR2 YFSETQ. The CDR3 totals 14 residues. The CDR3 loop is CASSPGTSGGAQFF. CDR3 coding DNA: TGCGCCAGCAGCCCCGGGACTAGCGGGGGGGCCCAGTTCTTC.

The chain employs TRBV11-2 and TRBJ2-1, with D possibly TRBD2 on 6 matching bases. The CDR3 runs to 12 residues. Deletions cut 6 bases from V and 8 bases from J, with 11 bases between. The germline V gene has CDR1 SGHAT and CDR2 FQNNGV. The CDR3 DNA reads TGTGCCAGCAGTTGGGGGGTGGATGAGCAGTTCTTC. Its translation is CASSWGVDEQFF.

Concerning this clonotype itself: The junction differs from germline at one of its ends, possibly a read error. This sequence joins TRBV27 and TRBJ2-7, with 12 bases lining up with TRBD1. The CDR3 has 14 residues. CDR1 MNHEY and CDR2 SMNVEV come from the germline V gene (reference sequence). The CDR3 loop reads CASSSGTGGYEHYF. CDR3 sequence (DNA): TGTGCCAGCAGTTCCGGGACAGGGGGCTACGAGCATTACTTC.

In this sample, this clonotype turned up a few times. This rearrangement joins TRBV20-1 to TRBJ2-1; 14 positions agree with TRBD2. Germline assignment: CDR1 DFQATT and CDR2 SNEGSKA (reference sequence). The CDR3 is 15 residues long. Unmatched junction bases numbered 7, after V lost 3 bases and J lost 9 bases. The CDR3 nucleotides are TGCAGTGCTAGTGGACTAGCGGGGGGAAGGGGTGAGCAGTTCTTC. Encoded protein: CSASGLAGGRGEQFF.

This clonotype has ten or more counts. This chain uses TRBV27 with TRBJ1-6; TRBD1 might be the D (5 bases). This CDR3 is 15 amino acids long. Germline V gene sequence: CDR1 MNHEY, CDR2 SMNVEV (reference sequence). V lost 0 bases and J 4 bases, leaving 7 bases between the germline ends. CDR3 in DNA: TGTGCCAGCAGTTTATCTAGGGGATATAATTCACCCCTCCACTTT. Protein: CASSLSRGYNSPLHF.

This clonotype has a count of ten or more. V and J are TRBV7-8 and TRBJ2-7, with 9 bases fitting TRBD1. The CDR3 consists of 15 residues. In germline, CDR1 is SGHVS, CDR2 FQNEAQ. Trimming at V came to 5 bases and at J to 6 bases, leaving 11 bases not matched to a gene. The CDR3 spells CASSPYVQGAGEQYF. For the CDR3, the DNA is TGTGCCAGCAGCCCCTATGTACAGGGGGCTGGCGAGCAGTACTTC. The full variable domain, in which reference TRBV7-8 and TRBJ2-7 provide the parts outside the CDR3, is GAGVSQSPRYKVAKRGQDVALRCDPISGHVSLFWYQQALGQGPEFLTYFQNEAQLDKSGLPSDRFFAERPEGSVSTLKIQRTQQEDSAVYLCASSPYVQGAGEQYFGPGTRLTVT.

This clonotype was seen only a few times. This chain uses TRBV30 with TRBJ2-7; D is possibly TRBD2 (6 bases). The CDR3 loop spans 15 amino acids. CDR1 is GTSNPN, CDR2 SVGIG, per germline (reference sequence). V lost 0 bases and J 4 bases, leaving 16 bases between the germline ends. The DNA for the CDR3 is TGTGCCTGGAGTGTACCCTCCGGGAGTGTTTACGAGCAGTACTTC. Amino acid sequence: CAWSVPSGSVYEQYF.

This clonotype has at least ten counts. V is TRBV6-2 or TRBV6-3 and J is TRBJ2-7, with unresolved D. Per germline, CDR1 MNHEY and CDR2 SVGEGT. CDR3 length: 12 amino acids. V lost 6 bases, J lost 4 bases, and 10 bases lay in between. The CDR3 is CASRPTLYEQYF. CDR3 DNA sequence: TGTGCCAGCAGGCCGACGTTATACGAGCAGTACTTC.

The table lists this clonotype with many counts. The chain links TRBV7-2 to TRBJ2-1; 11 bases are shared with TRBD2. V shed 5 bases, J shed 4 bases, and the junction held 4 bases outside the gene matches. Germline CDR1 reads SGHTA; CDR2 reads FQGNSA. The CDR3 spans 15 residues. As DNA, the CDR3 is TGTGCCAGCAGCCAGACTAGCGGGACTTACAATGAGCAGTTCTTC. It codes for CASSQTSGTYNEQFF.

The chain is built from TRBV20-1 and TRBJ1-1; tentatively, D is TRBD1 (5 bases). Germline assignment: CDR1 DFQATT and CDR2 SNEGSKA (reference sequence). The germline V and J ends were trimmed by 6 bases and 0 bases, with 11 bases remaining between them. The CDR3 length is 13 residues. CDR3 in DNA: TGCAGTGCCAGACGGGGCCTGAACACTGAAGCTTTCTTT. The encoded protein is CSARRGLNTEAFF.

The V and J genes are TRBV11-2 and TRBJ2-3; TRBD2 might be the D (5 bases). Trimming removed 5 bases at V and 2 bases at J, with 14 bases between. CDR3 length: 15 residues. Germline V gene data show CDR1 as SGHAT and CDR2 as FQNNGV. The CDR3 loop reads CASSETRGPTDTQYF. CDR3 coding DNA: TGTGCCAGCAGCGAGACTCGGGGTCCCACAGATACGCAGTATTTT.

This clonotype was picked up many times. The genes are TRBV5-1 and TRBJ1-1; 7 nucleotides agree with TRBD1. Per germline, CDR1 SGHRS and CDR2 YFSETQ. V shed 10 bases, J shed 7 bases, and the junction held 10 bases outside the gene matches. The CDR3 length is 12 residues. DNA for the CDR3: TGCGCCTCGTCCCGGGACAGAATTGAAGCTTTCTTT. Translation: CASSRDRIEAFF.

This clonotype has only a few counts. The CDR3 nucleotides are TGTGCCAGCAGCTTATTCGCGAGGGCGGCAACTAATGAAAAACTGTTTTTT. It encodes CASSLFARAATNEKLFF. The V and J genes are TRBV7-2 and TRBJ1-4; D not certain. This CDR3 has 17 residues. Germline V gene lookup returns CDR1 SGHTA and CDR2 FQGNSA. The V gene lost 2 bases and the J gene lost 0 bases, with 13 bases spanning the gap.

With regard to this clonotype: This may be a read error, as it is one base from a much larger clone. The chain recombines TRBV11-2 with TRBJ2-7; D is possibly TRBD1 (6 bases). There are 14 residues in the CDR3. CDR1 is SGHAT and CDR2 is FQNNGV in the germline V gene. CDR3 DNA sequence: TGTGCCAGCAGCTTAGGAGGACAGCCTTACGAGCAGCACTTC. This sequence encodes CASSLGGQPYEQHF.

Worth noting for this clonotype: The junction shows a germline mismatch at one end, possibly a read error. The rearrangement uses TRBV2 and TRBJ2-2; 11 bases are a match to TRBD2. Per germline, CDR1 SNHLY and CDR2 FYNNEI. The CDR3 is made up of 19 amino acids. Written as DNA, the CDR3 is TGTACCAGCTGCCTCCACCTCGGGCTAGCGGGGGGACGGACCGGGGAGCTGTTTTTT. This codes for CTSCLHLGLAGGRTGELFF.

This chain links TRBV27 with TRBJ2-2; a weak D match, TRBD1 (5 bases). V lost 3 bases and J lost 3, with 8 bases in between. The CDR3 extends over 14 amino acids. The germline V gene has CDR1 MNHEY and CDR2 SMNVEV (reference sequence). The chain's CDR3 is CASSFQQDTGELFF. CDR3 nucleotides: TGTGCCAGCAGTTTTCAACAGGACACCGGGGAGCTGTTTTTT.

Concerning this clonotype itself: This clone may be a read error of a much larger clone one base away. The V and J genes are TRBV5-1 and TRBJ2-7; possible D gene TRBD2, 5 bases. Germline-derived CDR1 and CDR2 are SGHRS and YFSETQ. CDR3 size: 14 residues. The CDR3 bases are TGCGCCAGCAGCTGGGGAGCGGAAAGTTACGGGCAGTACTTC. Protein sequence: CASSWGAESYGQYF.

As for this clonotype: It may be a read error: a sequence one base away is much more abundant. This CDR3 is CASSYAQGAYEQCF. The CDR3 DNA reads as TGTGCCAGCAGCTACGCACAAGGGGCCTACGAGCAGTGCTTC. The V and J genes are TRBV14 and TRBJ2-7; a weak D match, TRBD1 (5 bases). Germline CDR1 SGHDN, CDR2 FVKESK. The CDR3 runs 14 residues.

This clonotype was recorded only once. This chain uses TRBV6-4 with TRBJ1-2; no firm D call. The germline V gene has CDR1 MRHNA and CDR2 SNTAGT. The germline V and J ends were trimmed by 8 bases and 0 bases, with 16 bases remaining between them. This CDR3 has 15 residues. The CDR3 loop is CASEAGTTTNYGYTF. Written as DNA, the CDR3 is TGTGCCAGCGAAGCGGGAACCACTACTAACTATGGCTACACCTTC.